Sequencing of this T cell receptor beta chain was carried out in a study of T cells in Graves' hyperthyroidism and ophthalmopathy (dated by TCRdb to the late 2010s). About the study as a whole: Peripheral blood was sampled at the time of initial diagnosis, prior to any treatment. The approximately 100 discovery patients were divided at random into training and test sets in a 7:3 ratio. TCR Vbeta CDR3 sequencing of 130 to 150 peripheral blood samples (43 ophthalmopathy, over 70 hyperthyroidism and some 17 progressor patients) is reported in the paper. Prospective prediction of ophthalmopathy was tested in an independent validation cohort of 18 to 20 hyperthyroidism patients and around 16 patients who later progressed to ophthalmopathy. Following sampling, methimazole starting at 30 mg daily was given to hyperthyroidism patients, and high-dose intravenous methylprednisolone was given to ophthalmopathy patients. The study also compared thyroid tissue and blood T-cell repertoires from more than five Graves' hyperthyroidism patients. A discovery cohort of about 95 patients, approximately 44 with Graves' ophthalmopathy and approximately 55 with stable Graves' hyperthyroidism, was used to find distinguishing TCR V-J signatures. Study-wide findings and limitations: In cross-validation, a model built on a 13 V-J signature told ophthalmopathy apart from stable hyperthyroidism with under 90% sensitivity and 81% to 82% specificity, and in testing the same model reached 80%/75%. During validation, the model predicted progression to ophthalmopathy a median of approximately 6.5 months ahead of onset, with around 71% sensitivity and 72.22% specificity. Sample size was not statistically predetermined, and blinding of investigators to group allocation was not performed. Blood samples also contained most of the expanded thyroid clonotypes (frequency above 0.001), which suggests that blood repertoires may reflect thyroid immune responses.

The TCR beta CDR3 regions were amplified from RNA transcripts. For the first round of RT-PCR on the TCR CDR3, the HTBI primer set was used together with the Qiagen OneStep RT-PCR kit. Libraries were constructed in a second round of multiplex PCR, after which size selection and purification were performed. Libraries were sequenced paired-end with 100 bp reads on an Illumina HiSeq2000. From the authors' description of their analysis: Raw data were processed with SOAPnuke, discarding reads with adapters, uncalled bases, mean Phred below 15, or no exact constant-primer or identifier match. COPE v1.2.5 was used to merge the high-quality paired reads, and each unique nucleotide sequence was defined as a clonotype. MiTCR v1.1 was used to align clonotypes to the IMGT TRBV, TRBD and TRBJ reference segments. Only V-J combinations with frequency above 0.0001, covering about 99% of repertoires, were analysed. The TCS score was defined as F50 (clonal expansion) divided by E x V (chaos), with BLOSUM62-based TCRdist calculated between CDR3 peptides within each V-J. Welch's t-statistics and random forest reduced approximately 520 V-J features to 13, which were used in a naive Bayes classifier (R e1071). TCRdb reprocessing: public reads trimmed at Q25 with fastp, clones called with MiXCR, in-frame beta chains kept. Every CDR3 protein is listed once, alongside the most common genes and DNA of its rows. These V and J calls rely on TCRdb rather than the paper's analysis. The sample contains about 560,000 distinct CDR3 sequences, 14% of them found a single time. Roughly 14% of the sample rests with the top ten.

The CDR3, cysteine through phenylalanine, is 15 amino acids long. The read is trimmed to its CDR3 DNA, 45 bases read in frame from base 1. V is clipped by 2 bases and J by 1 base, and the sequence between their germline boundaries is 8 bases long. From the germline V gene (reference sequence), CDR1 is MNHNY and CDR2 is SVGAGI. Of note for this clonotype: The antigen it recognizes is unknown. Base qualities are not recorded, but no much larger clone differs from it by a single base.

Graves' hyperthyroidism was defined as stable when no progression to ophthalmopathy occurred over 18 months of follow-up. Hyperthyroidism patients were aged 18 to 65 years and newly diagnosed, with disease duration of less than 2 months. Exclusion was applied to patients with uncontrolled infections, other autoimmune diseases, pregnancy or lactation. Clinical symptoms, serum thyroxine and TRAb, thyroid ultrasound, and orbital computed tomography formed the basis for the diagnoses. PBMCs were separated from around 9.1 ml of fresh peripheral blood using Ficoll-Paque density gradient centrifugation. Trizol reagent was used to extract total RNA, and RNA quality was then checked on an Agilent 2100 Bioanalyzer.

Sequencing was carried out using blood. The source of this sequence is a woman aged 40 to 50 with Graves' hyperthyroidism. This chain is built from TRBV6-6 and TRBJ2-2; a tentative D match to TRBD1 spans 5 bases. The bases are TGTGCCAGCAGTTACGGTCAGGGGAACACCGGGGAGCTGTTTTTT. It encodes CASSYGQGNTGELFF.